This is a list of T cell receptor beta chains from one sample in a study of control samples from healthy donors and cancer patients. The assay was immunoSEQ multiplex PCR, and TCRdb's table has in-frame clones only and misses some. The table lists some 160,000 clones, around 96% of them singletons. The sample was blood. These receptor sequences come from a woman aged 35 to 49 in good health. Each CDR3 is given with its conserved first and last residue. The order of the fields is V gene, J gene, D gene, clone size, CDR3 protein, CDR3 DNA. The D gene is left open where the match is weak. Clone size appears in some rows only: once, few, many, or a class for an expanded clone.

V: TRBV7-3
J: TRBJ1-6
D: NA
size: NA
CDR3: CASSFKGDNSPLHF
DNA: TGTGCCAGCAGCTTCAAGGGGGATAATTCACCCCTCCACTTT

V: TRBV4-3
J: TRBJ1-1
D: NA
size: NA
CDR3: CASSQVWAGNSHTEAFF
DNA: TGCGCCAGCAGCCAAGTCTGGGCAGGGAATAGTCACACTGAAGCTTTCTTT

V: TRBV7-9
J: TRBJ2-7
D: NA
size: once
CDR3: CASTLGGGATEQYF
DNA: TGTGCCAGCACACTTGGTGGGGGAGCAACAGAGCAGTACTTC

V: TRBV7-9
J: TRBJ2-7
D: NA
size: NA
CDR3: CASSRKGRYEQYF
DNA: TGTGCCAGCAGCAGAAAAGGACGGTACGAGCAGTACTTC

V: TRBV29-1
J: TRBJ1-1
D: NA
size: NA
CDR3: CSVKWGGRGTEAFF
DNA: TGCAGCGTGAAGTGGGGCGGGCGCGGGACTGAAGCTTTCTTT

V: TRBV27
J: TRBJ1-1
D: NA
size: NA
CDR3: CASSSGYTNTEAFF
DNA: TGTGCCAGCAGTTCAGGCTATACGAACACTGAAGCTTTCTTT

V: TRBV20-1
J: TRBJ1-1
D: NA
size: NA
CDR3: CSATGNTEAFF
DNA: TGCAGTGCTACTGGGAACACTGAAGCTTTCTTT

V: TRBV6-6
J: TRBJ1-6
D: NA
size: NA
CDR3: CASSYSGNNSPLHF
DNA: TGTGCCAGCAGTTACTCAGGGAATAATTCACCCCTCCACTTT

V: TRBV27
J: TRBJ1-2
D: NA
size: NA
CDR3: CASSLRREVYGYTF
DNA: TGTGCCAGCAGTTTACGACGGGAAGTCTATGGCTACACCTTC

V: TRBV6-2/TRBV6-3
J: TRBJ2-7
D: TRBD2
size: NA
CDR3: CASSTQRESYEQYF
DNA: TGTGCCAGCAGTACTCAGCGGGAGTCCTACGAGCAGTACTTC

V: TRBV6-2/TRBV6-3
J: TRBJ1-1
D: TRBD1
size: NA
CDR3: CASSLGQTNTEAFF
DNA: TGTGCCAGCAGTTTGGGACAGACGAACACTGAAGCTTTCTTT

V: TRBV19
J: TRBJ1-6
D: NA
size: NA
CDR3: CASSIGQGVNSPLHF
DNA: TGTGCCAGTAGTATCGGGCAGGGAGTGAATTCACCCCTCCACTTT

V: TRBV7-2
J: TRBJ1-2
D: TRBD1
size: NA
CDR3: CASSSRQGASGYTF
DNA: TGTGCCAGCAGCTCCCGCCAGGGGGCGAGTGGCTACACCTTC

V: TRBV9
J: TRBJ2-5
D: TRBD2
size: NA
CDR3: CASSASGETQYF
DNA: TGTGCCAGCAGCGCTAGCGGAGAGACCCAGTACTTC

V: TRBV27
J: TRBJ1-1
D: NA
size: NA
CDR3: CASNAQGLGTEAFF
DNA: TGTGCCAGCAATGCCCAGGGGCTTGGGACTGAAGCTTTCTTT

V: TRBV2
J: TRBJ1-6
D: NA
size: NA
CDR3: CASSEMGSYNSPLHF
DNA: TGTGCCAGCAGTGAAATGGGATCGTATAATTCACCCCTCCACTTT

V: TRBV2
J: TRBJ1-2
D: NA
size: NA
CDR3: CASSDTGRANYGYTF
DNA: TGTGCCAGCAGTGATACGGGAAGAGCTAACTATGGCTACACCTTC

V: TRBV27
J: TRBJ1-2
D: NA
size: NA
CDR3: CASSAGGTDYGYTF
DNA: TGTGCCAGCAGCGCTGGGGGGACTGACTATGGCTACACCTTC

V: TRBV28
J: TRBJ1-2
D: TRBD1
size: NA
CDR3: CASSFWGARLTRGQGSYGYTF
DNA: TGTGCCAGCAGTTTTTGGGGAGCGAGGTTGACCCGGGGACAGGGGAGCTATGGCTACACCTTC

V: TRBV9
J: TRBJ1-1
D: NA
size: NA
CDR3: CASSSGGAVEAFF
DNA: TGTGCCAGCAGCTCTGGGGGGGCAGTTGAAGCTTTCTTT

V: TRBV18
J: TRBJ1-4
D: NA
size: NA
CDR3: CASSGADEKLFF
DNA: TGTGCCAGCTCAGGGGCAGATGAAAAACTGTTTTTT

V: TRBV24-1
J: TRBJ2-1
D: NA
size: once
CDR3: CATSPISRPNEQFF
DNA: TGTGCCACCAGCCCGATCAGCAGGCCCAATGAGCAGTTCTTC

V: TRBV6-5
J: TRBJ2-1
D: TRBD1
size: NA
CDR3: CASSHGTGKGNEQFF
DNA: TGTGCCAGCAGCCACGGGACAGGGAAGGGCAATGAGCAGTTCTTC

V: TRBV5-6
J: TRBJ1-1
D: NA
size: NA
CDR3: CASSFYKNTEAFF
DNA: TGTGCCAGCAGCTTTTATAAGAACACTGAAGCTTTCTTT

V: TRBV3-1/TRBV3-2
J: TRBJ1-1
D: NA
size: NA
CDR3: CASSPLPDSEAFF
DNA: TGTGCCAGCAGCCCCCTCCCCGACAGTGAAGCTTTCTTT

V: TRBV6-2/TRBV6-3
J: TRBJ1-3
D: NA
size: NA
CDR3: CASSYGNTIYF
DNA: TGTGCCAGCAGTTATGGAAACACCATATATTTT

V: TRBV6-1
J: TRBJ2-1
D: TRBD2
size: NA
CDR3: CASSERTSGSSYNEQFF
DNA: TGTGCCAGCAGTGAACGGACTAGCGGGAGCTCCTACAATGAGCAGTTCTTC

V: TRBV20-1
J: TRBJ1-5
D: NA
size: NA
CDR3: CSASLGLEGNQPQHF
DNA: TGCAGTGCTAGTCTAGGGCTGGAGGGCAATCAGCCCCAGCATTTT

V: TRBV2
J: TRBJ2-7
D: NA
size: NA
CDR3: CASSEGTATYEQYF
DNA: TGTGCCAGCAGTGAAGGGACAGCGACCTACGAGCAGTACTTC

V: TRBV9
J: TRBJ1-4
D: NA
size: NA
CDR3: CASSVVGSNEKLFF
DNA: TGTGCCAGCAGCGTAGTGGGGTCTAATGAAAAACTGTTTTTT

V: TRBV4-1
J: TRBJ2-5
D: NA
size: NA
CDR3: CASSHDWGREETQYF
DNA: TGCGCCAGCAGCCACGATTGGGGCAGAGAAGAGACCCAGTACTTC

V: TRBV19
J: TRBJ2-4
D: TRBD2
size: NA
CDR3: CASSITSGLAKNIQYF
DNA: TGTGCCAGTAGTATAACTAGCGGATTAGCCAAAAACATTCAGTACTTC

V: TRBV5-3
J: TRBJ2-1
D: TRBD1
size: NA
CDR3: CARSKDRREVRPNPNEQFF
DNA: TGTGCCAGAAGCAAGGACAGGCGCGAGGTCCGGCCTAATCCCAATGAGCAGTTCTTC

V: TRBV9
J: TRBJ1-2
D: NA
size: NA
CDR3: CASSVDPTADGYGYTF
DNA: TGTGCCAGCAGCGTAGACCCGACGGCCGATGGCTATGGCTACACCTTC

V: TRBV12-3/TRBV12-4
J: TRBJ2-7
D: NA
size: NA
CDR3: CASSYPDSYEQYF
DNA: TGTGCCAGCAGTTATCCGGACAGCTACGAGCAGTACTTC

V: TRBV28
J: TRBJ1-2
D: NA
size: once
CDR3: CASHSGGSTVSGYTF
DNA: TGTGCCAGCCACAGTGGCGGGAGCACGGTATCTGGCTACACCTTC

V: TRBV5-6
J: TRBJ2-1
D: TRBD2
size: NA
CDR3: CASSFPLAGGSYNEQFF
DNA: TGTGCCAGCAGCTTTCCCTTAGCGGGAGGCTCCTACAATGAGCAGTTCTTC

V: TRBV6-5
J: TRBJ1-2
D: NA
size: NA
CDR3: CASSYSGSGGYTF
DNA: TGTGCCAGCAGTTACTCGGGGTCGGGCGGCTACACCTTC

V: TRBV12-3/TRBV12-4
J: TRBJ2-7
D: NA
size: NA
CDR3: CASSNKGLYEQYF
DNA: TGTGCCAGCAGCAACAAGGGCCTCTACGAGCAGTACTTC

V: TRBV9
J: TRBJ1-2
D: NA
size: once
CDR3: CASSVQGSFTF
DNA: TGTGCCAGCAGCGTACAGGGGTCATTCACCTTC

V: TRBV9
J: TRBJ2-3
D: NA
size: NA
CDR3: CASSVRDSVDTQYF
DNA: TGTGCCAGCAGCGTCCGAGACAGCGTAGATACGCAGTATTTT

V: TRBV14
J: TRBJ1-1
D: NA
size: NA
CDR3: CASSQDQQNTEAFF
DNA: TGTGCCAGCAGCCAAGACCAACAGAACACTGAAGCTTTCTTT

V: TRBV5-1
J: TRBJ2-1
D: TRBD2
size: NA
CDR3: CASSSGTSESSYNEQFF
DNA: TGCGCCAGCAGCTCCGGGACTAGCGAGAGCTCCTACAATGAGCAGTTCTTC

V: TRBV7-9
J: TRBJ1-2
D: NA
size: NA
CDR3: CASSLVGPGYTF
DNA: TGTGCCAGCAGCTTAGTCGGGCCTGGCTACACCTTC

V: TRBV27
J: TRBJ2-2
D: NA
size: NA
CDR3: CASSGTTGNGELFF
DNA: TGTGCCAGCAGTGGGACAACCGGGAACGGGGAGCTGTTTTTT

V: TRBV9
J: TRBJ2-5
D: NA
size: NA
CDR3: CASSAGIGETQYF
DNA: TGTGCCAGCAGCGCCGGGATCGGGGAGACCCAGTACTTC

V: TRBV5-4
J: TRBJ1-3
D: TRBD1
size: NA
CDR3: CASSANRGAGNTIYF
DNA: TGTGCCAGCAGCGCGAACAGGGGGGCTGGAAACACCATATATTTT

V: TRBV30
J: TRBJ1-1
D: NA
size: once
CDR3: CAWSVGGTEAFF
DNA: TGTGCCTGGAGTGTAGGAGGCACTGAAGCTTTCTTT

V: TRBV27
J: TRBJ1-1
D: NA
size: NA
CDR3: CASRAGWTNEAFF
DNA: TGTGCCAGCAGGGCCGGATGGACTAATGAAGCTTTCTTT

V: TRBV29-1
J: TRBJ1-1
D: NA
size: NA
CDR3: CSVEDRAITEAFF
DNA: TGCAGCGTTGAAGACAGGGCGATCACTGAAGCTTTCTTT

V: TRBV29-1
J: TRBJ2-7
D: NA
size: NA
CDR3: CSVAPDTGIIGQYF
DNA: TGCAGCGTTGCCCCGGACACTGGGATTATTGGCCAGTACTTC

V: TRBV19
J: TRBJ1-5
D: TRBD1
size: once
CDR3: CVTKGAGGIQPQHF
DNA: TGTGTCACTAAAGGGGCAGGGGGGATTCAGCCCCAGCATTTT